This T cell receptor beta chain derives from a study of identical twins. In TCRdb, the 5' RACE reads were re-called with MiXCR into one record per CDR3 protein. The sample consists of roughly 230,000 distinct CDR3 sequences, roughly 8% of them appearing once. Between the trimmed V and J ends, which lost 8 bases and 4 bases, there was a span of 16 bases. The CDR3 runs 14 residues. From germline, CDR1 is MDHEN and CDR2 SYDVKM. This clonotype occurred many times. The sample was also linked to a second study, of yellow fever vaccine responses in identical twins.

This chain connects TRBV28 to TRBJ2-3, with D possibly being TRBD2 (6 bases). Input material: CD8+ T cells sorted from blood. The clonotype originates from a woman younger than 30 in good health. CDR3 sequence: CASSVPGEADTQYF. In DNA form, the CDR3 reads TGTGCCAGCTCCGTGCCCGGGGAGGCAGATACGCAGTATTTT.